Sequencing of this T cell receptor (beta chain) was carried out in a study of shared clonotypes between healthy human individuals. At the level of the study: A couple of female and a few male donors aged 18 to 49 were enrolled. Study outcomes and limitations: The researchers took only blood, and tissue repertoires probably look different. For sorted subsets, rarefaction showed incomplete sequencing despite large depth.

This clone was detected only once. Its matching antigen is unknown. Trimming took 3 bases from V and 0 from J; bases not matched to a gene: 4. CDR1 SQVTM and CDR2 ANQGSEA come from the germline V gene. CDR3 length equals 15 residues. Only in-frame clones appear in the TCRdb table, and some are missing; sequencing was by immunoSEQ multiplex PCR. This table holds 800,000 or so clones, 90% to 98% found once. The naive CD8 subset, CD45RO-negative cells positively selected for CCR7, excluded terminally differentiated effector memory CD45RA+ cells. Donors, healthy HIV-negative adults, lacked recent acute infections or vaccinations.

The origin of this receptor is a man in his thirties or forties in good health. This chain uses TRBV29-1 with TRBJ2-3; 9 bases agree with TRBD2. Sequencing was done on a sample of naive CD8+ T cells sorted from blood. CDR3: CSVDGLAGSTDTQYF. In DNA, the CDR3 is TGCAGCGTTGATGGGCTAGCGGGGAGCACAGATACGCAGTATTTT.